The rows below give T cell receptor beta chains drawn from one sample of a study of blood T cell repertoires in COVID-19. TCRdb's table, derived via immunoSEQ multiplex PCR, lists solely in-frame clones and lacks some. Of 140,000 or so clones in the sample, 80% to 85% are singletons; the top ten hold around 4%. The sequenced sample was peripheral blood. These receptors were obtained from a woman older than 75 with acute or convalescent COVID-19. Both conserved end residues are part of each CDR3. A D gene is named only where the DNA matches it firmly. Clone sizes are given selectively: once, few, many, or a class where the clone is expanded.

cdr3_length: 16
v_call: TRBV5-1
clone_size: NA
d_call: TRBD1
j_call: TRBJ2-3
cdr3_nt: TGCGCCAGCAGCCTCGGACAGGGGATGGTTGCAGATACGCAGTATTTT
cdr3_aa: CASSLGQGMVADTQYF

cdr3_length: 15
v_call: TRBV7-7
clone_size: NA
d_call: NA
j_call: TRBJ2-7
cdr3_nt: TGTGCCAGCAGCTTCCCCAGCGGGTCCTCCTACGAGCAGTACTTC
cdr3_aa: CASSFPSGSSYEQYF

cdr3_length: 16
v_call: TRBV28
clone_size: few
d_call: TRBD1
j_call: TRBJ2-7
cdr3_nt: TGTGCCAGCAGTCCGTCTCCGGGACAGGGTCTGCACGAGCAGTACTTC
cdr3_aa: CASSPSPGQGLHEQYF

cdr3_length: 16
v_call: TRBV27
clone_size: NA
d_call: TRBD1
j_call: TRBJ2-2
cdr3_nt: TGTGCCAGCAACCGTGAGGGGGCCGCGAACACCGGGGAGCTGTTTTTT
cdr3_aa: CASNREGAANTGELFF

cdr3_length: 15
v_call: TRBV6-5
clone_size: NA
d_call: TRBD1
j_call: TRBJ2-7
cdr3_nt: TGTGCCAGCAGTTACTCGGGGGACAGGGAGTACGAGCAGTACTTC
cdr3_aa: CASSYSGDREYEQYF

cdr3_length: 13
v_call: TRBV7-9
clone_size: NA
d_call: NA
j_call: TRBJ2-7
cdr3_nt: TGTGCCAGCGCGCGGGACGCGGCCTACGAGCAGTACTTC
cdr3_aa: CASARDAAYEQYF

cdr3_length: 12
v_call: TRBV28
clone_size: few
d_call: NA
j_call: TRBJ1-2
cdr3_nt: TGTGCCAGCAGCCCAGGGTACTATGGCTACACCTTC
cdr3_aa: CASSPGYYGYTF

cdr3_length: 14
v_call: TRBV2
clone_size: NA
d_call: NA
j_call: TRBJ2-3
cdr3_nt: TGTGCCAGCAGTATCAACTTGGACTCAGATACGCAGTATTTT
cdr3_aa: CASSINLDSDTQYF

cdr3_length: 13
v_call: TRBV30
clone_size: NA
d_call: NA
j_call: TRBJ2-7
cdr3_nt: TGTGCCTGGACCTTAAAGGGGGCGGGAGGGCAGTACTTC
cdr3_aa: CAWTLKGAGGQYF

cdr3_length: 14
v_call: TRBV19
clone_size: many
d_call: TRBD1
j_call: TRBJ1-2
cdr3_nt: TGTGCCAGTAGTCCACAGACAGGGGCCTATGGCTACACCTTC
cdr3_aa: CASSPQTGAYGYTF

cdr3_length: 14
v_call: TRBV7-2
clone_size: NA
d_call: TRBD1
j_call: TRBJ1-2
cdr3_nt: TGTGCCAGCAGCAGATACAGGGGGGATAAGGGCTACACCTTC
cdr3_aa: CASSRYRGDKGYTF

cdr3_length: 13
v_call: TRBV27
clone_size: NA
d_call: NA
j_call: TRBJ2-7
cdr3_nt: TGTGCCAGCAGTCCCGGGGGGCTGGGCGAGCAGTACTTC
cdr3_aa: CASSPGGLGEQYF

cdr3_length: 12
v_call: TRBV15
clone_size: NA
d_call: NA
j_call: TRBJ2-1
cdr3_nt: TGTGCCACCAGCTTTATCTACAATGAGCAGTTCTTC
cdr3_aa: CATSFIYNEQFF

cdr3_length: 16
v_call: TRBV28
clone_size: NA
d_call: TRBD2
j_call: TRBJ2-3
cdr3_nt: TGTGCCAGCAGTTCCCCCCTGGGACTAGTTGCAGATACGCAGTATTTT
cdr3_aa: CASSSPLGLVADTQYF

cdr3_length: 15
v_call: TRBV5-1
clone_size: NA
d_call: TRBD2
j_call: TRBJ2-7
cdr3_nt: TGCGCCAGCAGCTTGGGGGCGGGAGTCTCCTACGAGCAGTACTTC
cdr3_aa: CASSLGAGVSYEQYF

cdr3_length: 14
v_call: TRBV28
clone_size: NA
d_call: TRBD1
j_call: TRBJ1-4
cdr3_nt: TGTGCCAGCAGTTCGCGACAGGGCGGCGAAAAACTGTTTTTT
cdr3_aa: CASSSRQGGEKLFF

cdr3_length: 17
v_call: TRBV6-1
clone_size: NA
d_call: TRBD2
j_call: TRBJ2-2
cdr3_nt: TGTGCCAGCAGTGGGCTAGCGGGAGGGTCGGGCACCGGGGAGCTGTTTTTT
cdr3_aa: CASSGLAGGSGTGELFF

cdr3_length: 14
v_call: TRBV7-9
clone_size: NA
d_call: NA
j_call: TRBJ1-4
cdr3_nt: TGTGCCAGCACCCCCCCGACAGAAAGCGAAAAACTGTTTTTT
cdr3_aa: CASTPPTESEKLFF

cdr3_length: 20
v_call: TRBV27
clone_size: NA
d_call: NA
j_call: TRBJ1-6
cdr3_nt: TGTGCCAGCAGTTTACGGTCGGGTCTCCTCGCTGAAATATATAATTCACCCCTCCACTTT
cdr3_aa: CASSLRSGLLAEIYNSPLHF

cdr3_length: 14
v_call: TRBV9
clone_size: few
d_call: NA
j_call: TRBJ2-7
cdr3_nt: TGTGCCAGCAGCGCCGGACTTACCCTCTACGAGCAGTACTTC
cdr3_aa: CASSAGLTLYEQYF

cdr3_length: 16
v_call: TRBV28
clone_size: NA
d_call: TRBD1
j_call: TRBJ2-3
cdr3_nt: TGTGCCAGCAGTTCCGATCGGGACAGGGGGTCAGATACGCAGTATTTT
cdr3_aa: CASSSDRDRGSDTQYF

cdr3_length: 15
v_call: TRBV7-6
clone_size: NA
d_call: TRBD1
j_call: TRBJ1-4
cdr3_nt: TGTGCCAGCAGCTTAGGTCTTACCCCCCAGGGGGAACTGTTTTTT
cdr3_aa: CASSLGLTPQGELFF

cdr3_length: 11
v_call: TRBV7-8
clone_size: NA
d_call: NA
j_call: TRBJ2-7
cdr3_nt: TGTGCCAGCAGCTCCGCCTACGAGCAGTACTTC
cdr3_aa: CASSSAYEQYF

cdr3_length: 12
v_call: TRBV7-9
clone_size: few
d_call: NA
j_call: TRBJ1-1
cdr3_nt: TGTGCCAGCAGCCTCCAGGGGTTTGAAGCTTTCTTT
cdr3_aa: CASSLQGFEAFF

cdr3_length: 13
v_call: TRBV7-8
clone_size: NA
d_call: NA
j_call: TRBJ1-2
cdr3_nt: TGTGCCAGCAGCTGGGCCGGGGTCGATGGCTACACCTTC
cdr3_aa: CASSWAGVDGYTF

cdr3_length: 14
v_call: TRBV28
clone_size: NA
d_call: NA
j_call: TRBJ1-5
cdr3_nt: TGTGCCAGCAGTCCCCTCTACGGGGGGCAGCCCCAGCATTTT
cdr3_aa: CASSPLYGGQPQHF

cdr3_length: 14
v_call: TRBV28
clone_size: NA
d_call: NA
j_call: TRBJ1-4
cdr3_nt: TGTGCCAGCAGTTTGGAGCGAATAGGTGAAAAACTGTTTTTT
cdr3_aa: CASSLERIGEKLFF

cdr3_length: 13
v_call: TRBV5-1
clone_size: NA
d_call: TRBD1
j_call: TRBJ2-7
cdr3_nt: TGCGCCAGCACAGGACAGGGGCCCTACGAGCAGTACTTC
cdr3_aa: CASTGQGPYEQYF

cdr3_length: 16
v_call: TRBV5-8
clone_size: NA
d_call: NA
j_call: TRBJ2-1
cdr3_nt: TGTGCCAGCAGCTTCTTATGGACAGACCGGGACAATGAGCAGTTCTTC
cdr3_aa: CASSFLWTDRDNEQFF

cdr3_length: 15
v_call: TRBV5-1
clone_size: NA
d_call: NA
j_call: TRBJ2-5
cdr3_nt: TGCGCCAGCAGCCTAGGCCTCGGGGGTGGAGAGACCCAGTACTTC
cdr3_aa: CASSLGLGGGETQYF

cdr3_length: 15
v_call: TRBV21-1
clone_size: NA
d_call: NA
j_call: TRBJ1-1
cdr3_nt: TGTGCCAGCAGCAGACGGGAGATCATGAACACTGAAGCTTTCTTT
cdr3_aa: CASSRREIMNTEAFF

cdr3_length: 12
v_call: TRBV2
clone_size: once
d_call: NA
j_call: TRBJ2-3
cdr3_nt: TGTGCCAGCCGGGACATCGGTTATACGCAGTATTTT
cdr3_aa: CASRDIGYTQYF

cdr3_length: 17
v_call: TRBV2
clone_size: once
d_call: TRBD1
j_call: TRBJ2-7
cdr3_nt: TGTGCCAGCAGTTACAGAACGAGGGACAGGGGCTCCTACGAGCAGTACTTC
cdr3_aa: CASSYRTRDRGSYEQYF

cdr3_length: 14
v_call: TRBV28
clone_size: NA
d_call: TRBD1
j_call: TRBJ2-7
cdr3_nt: TGTGCCAGCAGACTTACAGGGGTAGGTTACGAGCAGTACTTC
cdr3_aa: CASRLTGVGYEQYF

cdr3_length: 15
v_call: TRBV5-1
clone_size: NA
d_call: NA
j_call: TRBJ2-7
cdr3_nt: TGCGCCAGCAGCTTGGTATTAGCGGACTCCTACGAGCAGTACTTC
cdr3_aa: CASSLVLADSYEQYF

cdr3_length: 15
v_call: TRBV28
clone_size: NA
d_call: TRBD1
j_call: TRBJ2-1
cdr3_nt: TGTGCCAGCAGGTCAAAGCCCAAACAGGGGAATGAGCAGTTCTTC
cdr3_aa: CASRSKPKQGNEQFF

cdr3_length: 17
v_call: TRBV27
clone_size: few
d_call: TRBD2
j_call: TRBJ2-1
cdr3_nt: TGTGCCAGCAGTCCTATAGGAGCGGGAGGGCCAGGGAATGAGCAGTTCTTC
cdr3_aa: CASSPIGAGGPGNEQFF

cdr3_length: 14
v_call: TRBV27
clone_size: NA
d_call: NA
j_call: TRBJ1-2
cdr3_nt: TGTGCCAGCAGCCTAAGACGGGAAGACTATGGCTACACCTTC
cdr3_aa: CASSLRREDYGYTF

cdr3_length: 18
v_call: TRBV7-3
clone_size: NA
d_call: NA
j_call: TRBJ2-5
cdr3_nt: TGTGCCAGCAGCTTAAACCCTCCCTTCACTGGTGGCCAAGAGACCCAGTACTTC
cdr3_aa: CASSLNPPFTGGQETQYF

cdr3_length: 11
v_call: TRBV10-3
clone_size: NA
d_call: NA
j_call: TRBJ1-3
cdr3_nt: TGTGCCATCAGTGCGGGGGACACCATATATTTT
cdr3_aa: CAISAGDTIYF

cdr3_length: 13
v_call: TRBV28
clone_size: NA
d_call: TRBD1
j_call: TRBJ1-2
cdr3_nt: TGTGCCAGCAGACCCCTCGACAGGGGCGGCTACACCTTC
cdr3_aa: CASRPLDRGGYTF

cdr3_length: 14
v_call: TRBV2
clone_size: NA
d_call: TRBD1
j_call: TRBJ1-2
cdr3_nt: TGTGCCAGCGTTAGACAGGGACTGGACTATGGCTACACCTTC
cdr3_aa: CASVRQGLDYGYTF

cdr3_length: 14
v_call: TRBV6-5
clone_size: NA
d_call: TRBD1
j_call: TRBJ1-1
cdr3_nt: TGTGCCAGCAGCCTGACAGGGGTAGGCACTGAAGCTTTCTTT
cdr3_aa: CASSLTGVGTEAFF

cdr3_length: 19
v_call: TRBV23-1
clone_size: NA
d_call: TRBD1
j_call: TRBJ1-5
cdr3_nt: TGCGCCAGCAGTCAACATCGGCCCCCCCCGGGACAGCGAAATCAGCCCCAGCATTTT
cdr3_aa: CASSQHRPPPGQRNQPQHF

cdr3_length: 14
v_call: TRBV6-5
clone_size: NA
d_call: TRBD1
j_call: TRBJ1-1
cdr3_nt: TGTGCCAGCAGTTTATACAGGGGGCAGCCTGAAGCTTTCTTT
cdr3_aa: CASSLYRGQPEAFF

cdr3_length: 15
v_call: TRBV30
clone_size: NA
d_call: TRBD1
j_call: TRBJ1-6
cdr3_nt: TGTGCCTGGAGGGGACAGGCTCTCCATGACTCACCCCTCCACTTT
cdr3_aa: CAWRGQALHDSPLHF

cdr3_length: 19
v_call: TRBV7-9
clone_size: NA
d_call: TRBD2
j_call: TRBJ2-1
cdr3_nt: TGTGCCAGCAGCCGGGGTTTAGCGGGGGCCCTCAGCTCCTACAATGAGCAGTTCTTC
cdr3_aa: CASSRGLAGALSSYNEQFF